This T cell receptor beta chain emerged from a study of blood T cell repertoires in COVID-19. Study background: The United States, Italy and Spain supplied acute and convalescent COVID-19 samples.

Losses at the gene ends were 5 bases for V and 8 bases for J; bases not matched to a gene: 5. Germline V gene data show CDR1 as SGHTA and CDR2 as FQGNSA. This CDR3 comprises 14 residues. Assay used: immunoSEQ multiplex PCR; TCRdb lists only in-frame clones, some missing. The data contain approximately 220,000 clones, around 84% of them singletons. The rearrangement uses TRBV7-2 and TRBJ1-4, with 10 bases matching TRBD1. Material: peripheral blood. The sequence was collected from a middle-aged man who had recovered from COVID-19. The CDR3 reads CASSDRGRGEKLFF. CDR3 DNA sequence: TGTGCCAGCAGCGACAGGGGGCGCGGGGAAAAACTGTTTTTT.